The T cell receptor beta chain described here comes from a study of T cell repertoires in cytomegalovirus infection (dated by TCRdb to the late 2010s). For the study in its entirety: Alongside well-studied HLA-B-restricted epitopes, the peptide stimulations were aimed at recently identified HLA-C-restricted CMV epitopes, whose presentation resists viral immunomodulation. Donor HLA type was relevant to the analysis, because carriage of CMV infection together with the matching HLA type was indicated by public TCR beta signatures. The full study reports these points: In both this cohort and an independent cohort of 350 or so donors, the cumulative frequency of public TCR beta family members distinguished carriers of CMV infection plus the relevant HLA type. The ex vivo response was dominated by HLA-C-restricted CMV-specific TCR beta clonotypes, which also provided the single most frequent clonotype in two of eight donors.

The label giving this sample's treatment or condition can be read as: in vitro stimulation with specific CMV peptide epitopes to enrich CMV-specific T cells. Sequencing used an Illumina HiSeq 1500. TCRdb reprocessing: public reads trimmed at Q25 with fastp, clones called with MiXCR, in-frame beta chains kept. Each CDR3 protein gets just one entry, which takes the most common genes and DNA from the rows behind it. The sample has tens of thousands of distinct CDR3 sequences on record, around 20% of them singletons. About 69% of the sample is taken by the ten largest. According to the germline V gene, CDR1 reads MNHEY and CDR2 reads SVGEGT. The CDR3 holds 14 amino acids from the cysteine to the phenylalanine. Only CDR3 DNA remains: 42 bases, in frame from the first base. Between the V and J ends, shortened by 0 bases and 3 bases respectively, the junction contains 8 bases. This clonotype has just a few counts. Its binding antigen is unknown. Base qualities are not provided; no much larger clone lies one nucleotide away.

The sequencing here drew on CD8+ T cells from cultured PBMCs, taken from culture after CMV antigen stimulation. The receptor chain draws on TRBV6-2 or TRBV6-3 and TRBJ1-1; no D gene call is confident. The source of this sequence is a human donor in good health (CMV status not recorded). Some clones in this sample may be carry-over from other donors' samples. The DNA sequence is given as TGTGCCAGCAGTTACTCTCTCGCGTACACTGAAGCTTTCTTT. Its translation reads: CASSYSLAYTEAFF.